The clone carrying this T cell receptor (beta chain) was counted ten times or more. The TCRbeta library incorporated unique molecular identifiers. Each CDR3 protein gets one entry after TCRdb re-called the PCR reads with MiXCR. Among about 230,000 distinct CDR3 sequences listed, approximately 9.9% were seen once. This sample stems from a study of T-cell reconstitution after alpha-beta-depleted transplantation in children. The CDR3 sequence is 13 residues long. CDR1 is SGHKS and CDR2 is YYEKEE in the germline V gene (reference sequence). The V gene end was trimmed by 4 bases and the J gene end by 2 bases; junction bases not matched to a gene: 0.

The rearrangement links TRBV5-5 to TRBJ1-5, with TRBD1 matching 7 bases. This TCR came from a human donor who donated a stem cell graft to a child with SCID. The starting material was PBMCs from the stem cell graft donor, obtained from the stem cell graft. The CDR3 loop reads CASSDRGNQPQHF. As DNA, the CDR3 is TGTGCCAGCAGCGACAGGGGCAATCAGCCCCAGCATTTT.